This T cell receptor beta chain was documented in a study of T-cell reconstitution after alpha-beta-depleted transplantation in children. Unique molecular identifiers were used to barcode this TCRbeta library. TCRdb recomputed calls from the PCR reads with MiXCR, one row per CDR3 protein. The sample consists of around 380,000 distinct CDR3 sequences, 11% of them appearing once. V shed 3 bases and J 5 bases; nucleotides not matched to a gene: 6. The CDR3 is made up of 14 amino acids. Germline-derived CDR1 and CDR2 are LNHDA and SQIVND (reference sequence). This clonotype was observed a handful of times.

This TCR was recovered from a human donor who donated a stem cell graft to a child with acute myeloid leukemia. The V gene is TRBV19, the J gene TRBJ2-5; TRBD2 aligns across 7 bases. This specimen was PBMCs from the stem cell graft donor, taken from the stem cell graft. The CDR3 is CASSMLGGAETQYF. The DNA of the CDR3 is TGTGCCAGTAGTATGCTGGGAGGGGCGGAGACCCAGTACTTC.